This TCR beta chain was recorded in a study of blood T cell repertoires in COVID-19. CDR1 is MDHEN and CDR2 is SYDVKM in the germline V gene. V lost 3 bases, J lost 6 bases, and 11 bases stayed unmatched. The CDR3 runs 15 residues. Produced via immunoSEQ multiplex PCR; TCRdb's table is partial and in-frame only. The table lists 300,000 to 350,000 clones, under 90% of them singletons. This chain joins TRBV28 and TRBJ2-7; 7 bases align to TRBD1. Source material: peripheral blood. The sequence was collected from a woman aged 30 to 39 with COVID-19, enrolled during active disease. Here the CDR3 DNA reads TGTGCCAGCAGTTTTGGGACAGTGAATAGGCTCGAGCAGTACTTC. Translated: CASSFGTVNRLEQYF.